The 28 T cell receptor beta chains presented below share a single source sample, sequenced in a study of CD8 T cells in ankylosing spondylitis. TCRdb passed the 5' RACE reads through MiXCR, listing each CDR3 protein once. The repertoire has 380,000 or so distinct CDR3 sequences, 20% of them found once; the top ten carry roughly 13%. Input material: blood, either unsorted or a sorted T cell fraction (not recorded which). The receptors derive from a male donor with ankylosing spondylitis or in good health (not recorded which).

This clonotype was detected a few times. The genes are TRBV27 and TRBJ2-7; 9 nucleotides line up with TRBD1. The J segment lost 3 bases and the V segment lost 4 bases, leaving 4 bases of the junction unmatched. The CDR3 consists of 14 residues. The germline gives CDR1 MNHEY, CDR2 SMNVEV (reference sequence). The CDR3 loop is CASSSGQGYYEQYF. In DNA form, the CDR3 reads TGTGCCAGCAGTTCAGGACAGGGGTACTACGAGCAGTACTTC.

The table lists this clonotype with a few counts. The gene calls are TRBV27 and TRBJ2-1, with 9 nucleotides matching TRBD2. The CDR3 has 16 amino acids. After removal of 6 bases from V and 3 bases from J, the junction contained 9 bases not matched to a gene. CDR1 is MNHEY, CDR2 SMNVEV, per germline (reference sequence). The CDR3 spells CASSPLASGDYNEQFF. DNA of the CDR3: TGTGCCAGCAGCCCCCTGGCTAGCGGGGACTACAATGAGCAGTTCTTC.

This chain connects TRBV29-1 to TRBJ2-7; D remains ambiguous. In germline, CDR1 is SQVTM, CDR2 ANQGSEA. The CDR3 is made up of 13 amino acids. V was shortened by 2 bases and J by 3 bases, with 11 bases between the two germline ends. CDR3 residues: CSVEKPEDYEQYF. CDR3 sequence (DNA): TGCAGCGTTGAAAAACCAGAAGACTACGAGCAGTACTTC.

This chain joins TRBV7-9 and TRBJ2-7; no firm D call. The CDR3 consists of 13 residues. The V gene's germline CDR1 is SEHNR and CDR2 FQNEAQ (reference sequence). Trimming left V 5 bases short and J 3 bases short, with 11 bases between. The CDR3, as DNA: TGTGCCAGCAGCCTAAACCAGAACTACGAGCAGTACTTC. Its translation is CASSLNQNYEQYF.

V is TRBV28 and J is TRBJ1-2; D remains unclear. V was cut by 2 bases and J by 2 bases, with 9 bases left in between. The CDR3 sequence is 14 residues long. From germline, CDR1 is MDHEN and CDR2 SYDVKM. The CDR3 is CASSLNTRNYGYTF. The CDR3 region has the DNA TGTGCCAGCAGTTTAAACACTCGAAACTATGGCTACACCTTC.

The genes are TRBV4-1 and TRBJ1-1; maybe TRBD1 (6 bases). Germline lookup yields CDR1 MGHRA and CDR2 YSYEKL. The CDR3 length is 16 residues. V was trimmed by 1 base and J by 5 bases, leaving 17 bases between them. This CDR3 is CASSQAPDSSPTEAFF. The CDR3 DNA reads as TGCGCCAGCAGCCAAGCCCCGGACAGTTCGCCGACTGAAGCTTTCTTT.

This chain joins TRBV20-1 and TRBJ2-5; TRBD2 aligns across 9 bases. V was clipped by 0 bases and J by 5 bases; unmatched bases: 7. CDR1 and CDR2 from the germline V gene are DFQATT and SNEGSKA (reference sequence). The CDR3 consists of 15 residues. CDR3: CSARDLSGGRETQYF. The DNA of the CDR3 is TGCAGTGCTAGAGACCTTAGCGGGGGTCGGGAGACCCAGTACTTC.

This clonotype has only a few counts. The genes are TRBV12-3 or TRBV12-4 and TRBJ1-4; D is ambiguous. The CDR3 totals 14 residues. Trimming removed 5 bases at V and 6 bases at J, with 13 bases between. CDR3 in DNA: TGTGCCAGCAGTGCCGTAGGATCTGATGAAAAACTGTTTTTT. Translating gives CASSAVGSDEKLFF.

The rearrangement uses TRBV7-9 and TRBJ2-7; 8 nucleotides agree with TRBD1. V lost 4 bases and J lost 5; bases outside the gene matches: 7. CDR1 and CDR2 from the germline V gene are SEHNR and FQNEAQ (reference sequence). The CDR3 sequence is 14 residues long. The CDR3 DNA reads TGTGCCAGCAGCTCCCTGGAGGACAGGGACGAGCAGTACTTC. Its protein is CASSSLEDRDEQYF.

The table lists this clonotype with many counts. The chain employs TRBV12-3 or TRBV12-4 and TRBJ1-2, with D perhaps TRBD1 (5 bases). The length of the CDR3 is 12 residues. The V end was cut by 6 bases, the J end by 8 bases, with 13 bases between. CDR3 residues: CASSTVRDGYTF. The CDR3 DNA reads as TGTGCCAGCAGCACCGTCAGGGACGGCTACACCTTC.

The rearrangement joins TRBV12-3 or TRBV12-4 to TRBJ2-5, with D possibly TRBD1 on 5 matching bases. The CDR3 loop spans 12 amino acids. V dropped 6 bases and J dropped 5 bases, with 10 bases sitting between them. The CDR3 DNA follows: TGTGCCAGCAGATCAGGGTGGGAGACCCAGTACTTC. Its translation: CASRSGWETQYF.

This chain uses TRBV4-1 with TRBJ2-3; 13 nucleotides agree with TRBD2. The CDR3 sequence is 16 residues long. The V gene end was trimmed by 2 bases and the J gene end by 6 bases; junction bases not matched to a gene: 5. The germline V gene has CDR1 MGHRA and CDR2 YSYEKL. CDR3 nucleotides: TGCGCCAGCAGCCAAAAACTAGCGGGGGGGCGGGATACGCAGTATTTT. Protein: CASSQKLAGGRDTQYF.

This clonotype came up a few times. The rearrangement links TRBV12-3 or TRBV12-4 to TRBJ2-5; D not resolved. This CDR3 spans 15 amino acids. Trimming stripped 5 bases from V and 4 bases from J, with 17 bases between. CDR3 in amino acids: CASSLDPAWGETQYF. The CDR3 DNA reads TGTGCCAGCAGTCTGGACCCGGCCTGGGGAGAGACCCAGTACTTC.

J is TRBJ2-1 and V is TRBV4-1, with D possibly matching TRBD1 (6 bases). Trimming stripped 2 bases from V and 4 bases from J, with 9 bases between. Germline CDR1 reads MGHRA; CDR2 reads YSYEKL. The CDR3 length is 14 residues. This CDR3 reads CASSQRDNYNEQFF. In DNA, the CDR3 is TGCGCCAGCAGCCAAAGGGACAATTACAATGAGCAGTTCTTC.

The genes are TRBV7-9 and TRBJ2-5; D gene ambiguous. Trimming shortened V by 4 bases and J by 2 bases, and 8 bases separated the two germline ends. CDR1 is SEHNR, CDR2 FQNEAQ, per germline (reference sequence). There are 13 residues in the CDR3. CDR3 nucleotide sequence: TGTGCCAGCAGCTCCTCCTTACAAGAGACCCAGTACTTC. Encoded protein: CASSSSLQETQYF.

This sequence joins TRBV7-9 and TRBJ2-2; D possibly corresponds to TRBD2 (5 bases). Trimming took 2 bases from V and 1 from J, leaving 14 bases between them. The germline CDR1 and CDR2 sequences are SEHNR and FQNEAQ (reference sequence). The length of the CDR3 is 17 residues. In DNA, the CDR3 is TGTGCCAGCAGCTTAAGATTTGAGACTATGAACACCGGGGAGCTGTTTTTT. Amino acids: CASSLRFETMNTGELFF. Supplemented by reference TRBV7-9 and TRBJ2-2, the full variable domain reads DTGVSQNPRHKITKRGQNVTFRCDPISEHNRLYWYRQTLGQGPEFLTYFQNEAQLEKSRLLSDRFSAERPKGSFSTLEIQRTEQGDSAMYLCASSLRFETMNTGELFFGEGSRLTVL.

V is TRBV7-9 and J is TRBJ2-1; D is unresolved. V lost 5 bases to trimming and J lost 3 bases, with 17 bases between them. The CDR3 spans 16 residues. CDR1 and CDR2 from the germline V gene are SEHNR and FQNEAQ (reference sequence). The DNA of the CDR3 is TGTGCCAGCAGCCCTTCCCTGGGTCTTTTCTACAATGAGCAGTTCTTC. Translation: CASSPSLGLFYNEQFF.

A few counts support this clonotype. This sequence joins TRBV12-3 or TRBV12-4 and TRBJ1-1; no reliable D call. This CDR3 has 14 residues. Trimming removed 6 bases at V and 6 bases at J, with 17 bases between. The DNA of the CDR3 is TGTGCCAGCAGGACCCTGGAGGGTTTGGCTGAAGCTTTCTTT. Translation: CASRTLEGLAEAFF.

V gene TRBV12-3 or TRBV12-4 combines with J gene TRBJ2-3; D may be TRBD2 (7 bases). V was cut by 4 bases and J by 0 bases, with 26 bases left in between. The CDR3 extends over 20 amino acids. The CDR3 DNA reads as TGTGCCAGCAGTTCCCTGGGGGGGCCGGTGGACCCTGTGAGCACAGATACGCAGTATTTT. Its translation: CASSSLGGPVDPVSTDTQYF.

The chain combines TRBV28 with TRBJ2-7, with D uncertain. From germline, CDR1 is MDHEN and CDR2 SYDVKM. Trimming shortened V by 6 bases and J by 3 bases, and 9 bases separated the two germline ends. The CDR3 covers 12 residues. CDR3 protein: CASRGPFYEQYF. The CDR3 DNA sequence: TGTGCCAGCAGAGGGCCATTCTACGAGCAGTACTTC.

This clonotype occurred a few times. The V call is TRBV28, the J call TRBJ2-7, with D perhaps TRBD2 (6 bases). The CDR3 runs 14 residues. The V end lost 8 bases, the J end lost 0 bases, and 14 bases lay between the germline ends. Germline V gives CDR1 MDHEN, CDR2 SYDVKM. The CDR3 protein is CASRRAYSSYEQYF. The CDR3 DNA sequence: TGTGCCAGCCGGAGGGCTTACAGCTCCTACGAGCAGTACTTC.

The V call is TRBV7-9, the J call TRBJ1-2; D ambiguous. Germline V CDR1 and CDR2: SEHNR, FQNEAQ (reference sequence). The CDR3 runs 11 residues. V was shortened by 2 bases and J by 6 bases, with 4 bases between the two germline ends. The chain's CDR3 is CASSLLDGYTF. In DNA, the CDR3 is TGTGCCAGCAGCTTATTAGATGGCTACACCTTC.

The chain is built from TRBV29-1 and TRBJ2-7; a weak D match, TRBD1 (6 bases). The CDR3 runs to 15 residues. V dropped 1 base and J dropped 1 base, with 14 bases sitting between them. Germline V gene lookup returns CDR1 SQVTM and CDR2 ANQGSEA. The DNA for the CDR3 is TGCAGCGTTGAAGCTGCCGGGCAGGGGTCCTACGAGCAGTACTTC. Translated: CSVEAAGQGSYEQYF.

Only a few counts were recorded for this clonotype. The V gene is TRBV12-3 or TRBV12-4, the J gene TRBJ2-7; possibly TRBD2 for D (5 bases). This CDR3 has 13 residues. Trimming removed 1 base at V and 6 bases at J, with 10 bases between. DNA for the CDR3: TGTGCCAGCAGTTTAGGGGCGGGCACCGAGCAGTACTTC. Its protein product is CASSLGAGTEQYF.

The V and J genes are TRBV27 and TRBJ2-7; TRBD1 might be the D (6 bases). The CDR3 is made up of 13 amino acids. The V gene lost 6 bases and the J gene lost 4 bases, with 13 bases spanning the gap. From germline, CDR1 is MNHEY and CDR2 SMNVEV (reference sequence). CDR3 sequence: CASSLFQGYEQYF. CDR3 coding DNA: TGTGCCAGCAGCCTTTTCCAGGGGTACGAGCAGTACTTC.

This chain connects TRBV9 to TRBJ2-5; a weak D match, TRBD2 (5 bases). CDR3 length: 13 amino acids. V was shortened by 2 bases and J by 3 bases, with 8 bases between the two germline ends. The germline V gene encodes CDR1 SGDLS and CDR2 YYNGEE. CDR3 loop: CASSVAGEETQYF. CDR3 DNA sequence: TGTGCCAGCAGCGTTGCCGGGGAAGAGACCCAGTACTTC.

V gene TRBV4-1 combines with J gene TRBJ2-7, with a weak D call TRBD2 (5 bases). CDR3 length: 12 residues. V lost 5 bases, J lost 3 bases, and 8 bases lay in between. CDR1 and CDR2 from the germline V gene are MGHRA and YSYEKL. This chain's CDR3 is CASSAGDYEQYF. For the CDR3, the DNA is TGCGCCAGCAGCGCGGGCGACTACGAGCAGTACTTC.

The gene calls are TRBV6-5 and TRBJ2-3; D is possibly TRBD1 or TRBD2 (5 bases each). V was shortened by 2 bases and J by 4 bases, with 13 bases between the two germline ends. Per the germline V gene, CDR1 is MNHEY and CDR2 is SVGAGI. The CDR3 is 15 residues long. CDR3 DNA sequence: TGTGCCAGCAGTTACGGGGCGGGCGCCGCAGATACGCAGTATTTT. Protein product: CASSYGAGAADTQYF.